Following are 10 T cell receptor beta chains from one sample sequenced in a study of cytomegalovirus exposure and HLA in healthy donors. 60 Vbeta and 13 Jbeta primers were used in PCR. The protocol was immunoSEQ multiplex PCR, while the TCRdb copy is restricted to in-frame clones and leaves out a portion. The table lists 100,000 to 150,000 clones, more than 65% of them singletons. Sequenced material: PBMCs. All receptors derive from a man aged 45-65 years in good health and CMV-seronegative.

V is TRBV10-3 and J is TRBJ2-3; 7 bases map to TRBD1. The CDR3 covers 14 residues. The ends lost 4 bases at V and 3 bases at J; junction bases unmatched: 4. CDR1 and CDR2 (germline): ENHRY, SYGVKD. CDR3 region: CAISGQGETDTQYF. In DNA form, the CDR3 reads TGTGCCATCAGTGGGCAGGGGGAAACAGATACGCAGTATTTT.

V gene TRBV5-4 combines with J gene TRBJ1-5; tentative D call: TRBD1 (6 bases). The CDR3 runs 13 residues. The V gene lost 0 bases and the J gene lost 6 bases, with 7 bases spanning the gap. From germline, CDR1 is SGHNT and CDR2 YYREEE (reference sequence). CDR3 DNA sequence: TGTGCCAGCAGCTTGGAAGGGGGTCAGCCCCAGCATTTT. Translation gives CASSLEGGQPQHF.

The V and J genes are TRBV13 and TRBJ2-5; D might be TRBD1 (5 bases). There are 12 residues in the CDR3. V gave up 1 base and J gave up 5 bases, with 5 bases separating them. Per germline, CDR1 PRHDT and CDR2 FYEKMQ (reference sequence). In DNA, the CDR3 is TGTGCCAGCAGCTTAGAGGGGGAGACCCAGTACTTC. This translates into CASSLEGETQYF.

J is TRBJ2-1 and V is TRBV4-2; D is perhaps TRBD1 (6 bases). The V gene lost 6 bases and the J gene lost 5 bases, with 20 bases spanning the gap. CDR1 is LGHNA, CDR2 YNFKEQ, per germline. The CDR3 is 16 amino acids. For the CDR3, the DNA is TGTGCCAGCAGTCGGTCGAATCCCAGGGGTGACAATGAGCAGTTCTTC. Translation: CASSRSNPRGDNEQFF.

The rearrangement joins TRBV13 to TRBJ2-6; TRBD2 aligns across 7 bases. The CDR3 contains 19 residues. The V gene's germline CDR1 is PRHDT and CDR2 FYEKMQ (reference sequence). Trimming cost V 4 bases and J 0 bases; bases outside gene matches: 12. This CDR3 is CASSSGYGTINSGANVLTF. DNA of the CDR3: TGTGCCAGCAGCTCGGGATACGGGACTATAAACTCTGGGGCCAACGTCCTGACTTTC.

This clone was recorded a few times. V usage is TRBV5-1 and J usage is TRBJ2-1; 7 nucleotides agree with TRBD2. The germline gives CDR1 SGHRS, CDR2 YFSETQ. The V segment lost 4 bases and the J segment 8 bases; nucleotides outside the gene matches: 9. CDR3 length: 14 amino acids. CDR3 sequence reads: CASSPISGFHEQFF. CDR3 nucleotide sequence: TGCGCCAGCAGCCCGATTAGCGGGTTCCATGAGCAGTTCTTC.

The chain carries TRBV18 and TRBJ1-5, with 9 bases lining up with TRBD1. The ends lost 2 bases at V and 4 bases at J; junction bases unmatched: 3. Germline V gives CDR1 KGHSH, CDR2 LQKENI. This CDR3 is 15 amino acids long. Written as DNA, the CDR3 is TGTGCCAGCTCACCAGCGGACAGGGGAAATCAGCCCCAGCATTTT. This gives the protein CASSPADRGNQPQHF.

This chain's CDR3 is CASSLGGLAGAGETQYF. The DNA for the CDR3 is TGCGCCAGCAGCTTGGGTGGACTAGCGGGGGCGGGGGAGACCCAGTACTTC. The chain joins TRBV5-1 to TRBJ2-5, with TRBD2 identical over 13 bases. Looked up from germline, CDR1 is SGHRS and CDR2 is YFSETQ. The CDR3 spans 17 residues. The V gene end was trimmed by 0 bases and the J gene end by 5 bases; junction bases not matched to a gene: 7.

This rearrangement joins TRBV9 to TRBJ2-3; D uncertain. The CDR3 is 11 amino acids. CDR1 SGDLS and CDR2 YYNGEE come from the germline V gene. Trimming removed 3 bases from V and 6 bases from J, with 5 bases in between. The CDR3 reads CASSDYDTQYF. DNA of the CDR3: TGTGCCAGCAGCGACTACGATACGCAGTATTTT.

This clone showed up just once. The genes are TRBV4-1 and TRBJ2-7, with a possible D match to TRBD2 (5 bases). V gave up 2 bases and J gave up 3 bases, with 11 bases separating them. The CDR3 has 14 amino acids. Germline CDR1 reads MGHRA; CDR2 reads YSYEKL. CDR3 in amino acids: CASSQMAGVYEQYF. CDR3 nucleotides: TGCGCCAGCAGCCAAATGGCCGGGGTCTACGAGCAGTACTTC.